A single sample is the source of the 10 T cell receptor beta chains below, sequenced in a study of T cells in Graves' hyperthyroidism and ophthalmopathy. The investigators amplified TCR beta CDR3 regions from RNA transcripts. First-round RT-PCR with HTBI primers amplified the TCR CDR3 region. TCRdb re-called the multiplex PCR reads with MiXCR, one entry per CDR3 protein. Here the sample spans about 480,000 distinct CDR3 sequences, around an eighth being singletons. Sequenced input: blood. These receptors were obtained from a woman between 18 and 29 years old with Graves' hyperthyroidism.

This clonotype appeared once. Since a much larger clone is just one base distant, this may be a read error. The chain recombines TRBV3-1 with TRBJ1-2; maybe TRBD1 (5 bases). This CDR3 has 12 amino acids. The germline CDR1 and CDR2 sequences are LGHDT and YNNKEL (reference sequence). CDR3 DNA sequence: TGTGCCAGCGGCCATGAGGGGCTCGGCTACACCTTC. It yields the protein CASGHEGLGYTF. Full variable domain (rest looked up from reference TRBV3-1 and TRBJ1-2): DTAVSQTPKYLVTQMGNDKSIKCEQNLGHDTMYWYKQDSKKFLKIMFSYNNKELIINETVPNRFSPKSPDKAHLNLHINSLELGDSAVYFCASGHEGLGYTFGSGTRLTVV.

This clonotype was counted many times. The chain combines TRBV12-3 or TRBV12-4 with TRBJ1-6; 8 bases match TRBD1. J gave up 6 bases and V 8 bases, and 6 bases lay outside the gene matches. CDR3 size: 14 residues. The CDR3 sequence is CASWEDRVNSPLHF. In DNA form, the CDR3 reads TGTGCCAGCTGGGAGGACAGGGTTAATTCACCCCTCCACTTT.

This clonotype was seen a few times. In nucleotides, the CDR3 is TGTGCCAGCAGCGAAGATCGGGGTGAGCAGTTCTTC. It yields the protein CASSEDRGEQFF. This chain joins TRBV7-6 and TRBJ2-1, with D perhaps matching TRBD2 (5 bases). The CDR3 has 12 amino acids. V was cut by 5 bases and J by 9 bases, with 11 bases left in between. Germline CDR1 and CDR2: SGHVS and FNYEAQ.

The CDR3: CSAKTHGGYSPLHF. CDR3 nucleotide sequence: TGCAGTGCAAAGACCCACGGAGGGTATTCACCCCTCCACTTT. V is TRBV20-1 and J is TRBJ1-6; D not certain. The CDR3 runs 14 residues. Trimming left V 6 bases short and J 8 bases short, with 17 bases between. The germline gives CDR1 DFQATT, CDR2 SNEGSKA (reference sequence).

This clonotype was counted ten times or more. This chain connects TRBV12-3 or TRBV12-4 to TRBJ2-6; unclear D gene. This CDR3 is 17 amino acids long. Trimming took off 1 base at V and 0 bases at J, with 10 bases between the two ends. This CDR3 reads CASSLGQFGSGANVLTF. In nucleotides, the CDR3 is TGTGCCAGCAGTTTAGGACAATTCGGCTCTGGGGCCAACGTCCTGACTTTC.

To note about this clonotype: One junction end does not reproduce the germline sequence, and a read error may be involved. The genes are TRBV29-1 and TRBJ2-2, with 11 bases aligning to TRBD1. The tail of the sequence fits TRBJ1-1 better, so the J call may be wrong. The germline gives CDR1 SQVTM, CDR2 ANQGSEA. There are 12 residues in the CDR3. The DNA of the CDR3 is TGCAGCGCCGGGACAGGGGGAACTGGAGCTTTCTTT. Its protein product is CSAGTGGTGAFF.

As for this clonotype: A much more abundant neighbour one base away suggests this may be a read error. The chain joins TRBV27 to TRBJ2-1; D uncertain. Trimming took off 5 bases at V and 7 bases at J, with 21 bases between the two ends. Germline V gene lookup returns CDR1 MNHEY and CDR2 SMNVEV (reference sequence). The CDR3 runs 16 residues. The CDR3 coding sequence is TGTGCCAGCAGTAGATTCAGGCAGATGGTGGAAAATGAGCAGTTCTTC. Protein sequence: CASSRFRQMVENEQFF.

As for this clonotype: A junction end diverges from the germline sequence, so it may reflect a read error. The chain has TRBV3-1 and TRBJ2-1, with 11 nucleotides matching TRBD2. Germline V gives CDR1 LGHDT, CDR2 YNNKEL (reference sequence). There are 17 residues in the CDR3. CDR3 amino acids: CASSPLTSGSVYNEQFF. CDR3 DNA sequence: TGTGCCAGCAGCCCCCTTACTAGCGGGAGCGTCTACAATGAGCAGTTCTTT.

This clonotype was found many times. CDR3 sequence: CASSERKETQYF. CDR3 sequence (DNA): TGTGCCAGTAGTGAGCGGAAAGAGACCCAGTACTTC. The rearrangement uses TRBV19 and TRBJ2-5; tentative D call: TRBD2 (5 bases). Trimming took 5 bases from V and 3 from J, leaving 7 bases between them. The CDR3 consists of 12 residues. CDR1 and CDR2 (germline): LNHDA, SQIVND (reference sequence).

The CDR3 is CSAFPRGLVGEQFF. The DNA for the CDR3 is TGCAGTGCGTTCCCTAGGGGACTAGTTGGGGAGCAGTTCTTC. The genes are TRBV20-1 and TRBJ2-1, with TRBD2 matching 8 bases. Trimming removed 6 bases from V and 10 bases from J; junction bases left unmatched: 14. The CDR3 is 14 amino acids. CDR1 and CDR2 (germline): DFQATT, SNEGSKA (reference sequence).